These 9 T cell receptor beta chains originate from one sample sequenced in a study of T cell responses to AZD1222 COVID-19 vaccine. TCRdb's table, derived via immunoSEQ multiplex PCR, lists solely in-frame clones and lacks some. The table includes approximately 180,000 clones, around 88% detected once. Specimen: peripheral blood, collected on day 0 of AZD1222 vaccination. These receptors originate from an adult in good health.

V usage is TRBV3-1 (or the pseudogene TRBV3-2) and J usage is TRBJ2-2; TRBD2 agrees at 13 bases. Germline values: CDR1 LGHDT, CDR2 YNNKEL (reference sequence). This CDR3 contains 18 residues. The V segment lost 4 bases and the J segment 4 bases; nucleotides outside the gene matches: 9. CDR3 protein: CASSPPLLAGGRTGELFF. In DNA form, the CDR3 reads TGTGCCAGCAGCCCCCCGTTACTAGCGGGGGGGCGCACCGGGGAGCTGTTTTTT.

The gene calls are TRBV6-5 and TRBJ2-5; 10 bases map to TRBD2. The germline V gene encodes CDR1 MNHEY and CDR2 SVGAGI. V gave up 3 bases and J gave up 10 bases; unmatched junction bases: 5. CDR3 length: 13 amino acids. In DNA form, the CDR3 reads TGTGCCAGCAGTTATCTGGGACTAGCGCTCCAGTACTTC. It encodes CASSYLGLALQYF.

The chain links TRBV6-6 to TRBJ2-7; D unresolved. CDR1 is MNHNY, CDR2 SVGAGI, per germline (reference sequence). The CDR3 extends over 14 amino acids. V dropped 4 bases and J dropped 3 bases, with 13 bases sitting between them. The CDR3 spells CASSSLTSYYEQYF. As DNA, the CDR3 is TGTGCCAGCAGTTCCCTGACTTCCTACTACGAGCAGTACTTC.

V usage is TRBV28 and J usage is TRBJ2-5; 7 positions match TRBD1. CDR1 MDHEN and CDR2 SYDVKM come from the germline V gene. The CDR3 is made up of 16 amino acids. J lost 3 bases, V lost 6 bases, and 13 bases had no gene match. The DNA for the CDR3 is TGTGCCAGCAGGCCTGAAACAGGGGTTGGGGAAGAGACCCAGTACTTC. This encodes CASRPETGVGEETQYF.

The V and J genes are TRBV2 and TRBJ1-3, with TRBD1 matching 7 bases. The germline V gene encodes CDR1 SNHLY and CDR2 FYNNEI. Germline trimming cut 5 bases from V and 0 bases from J; bases unmatched to any gene: 1. The CDR3 is 14 amino acids. The CDR3 nucleotides are TGTGCCAGCAGTCGGGACAGCTCTGGAAACACCATATATTTT. The encoded protein is CASSRDSSGNTIYF.

This chain links TRBV19 with TRBJ1-2; D perhaps matches TRBD1 (5 bases). V was shortened by 2 bases and J by 7 bases, with 8 bases between the two germline ends. Germline lookup yields CDR1 LNHDA and CDR2 SQIVND (reference sequence). This CDR3 has 12 residues. The CDR3 sequence is CASSIRGAGYTF. CDR3 coding DNA: TGTGCCAGTAGTATAAGAGGGGCTGGCTACACCTTC.

The rearrangement joins TRBV28 to TRBJ2-7; no reliable D call. V was clipped by 4 bases and J by 3 bases, with 19 bases between them. The CDR3 contains 16 residues. The germline V gene encodes CDR1 MDHEN and CDR2 SYDVKM. The CDR3 reads CASSSPWNTYSYEQYF. The DNA of the CDR3 is TGTGCCAGCAGTTCGCCTTGGAACACCTACAGCTACGAGCAGTACTTC.

The genes are TRBV4-1 and TRBJ1-2, with TRBD1 matching over 8 bases. Germline loops: CDR1 MGHRA, CDR2 YSYEKL. This CDR3 is 15 amino acids long. V shed 1 base and J 4 bases; nucleotides not matched to a gene: 5. CDR3 in amino acids: CASSQGAGGGYGYTF. The CDR3 DNA follows: TGCGCCAGCAGCCAAGGGGCAGGGGGCGGCTATGGCTACACCTTC.

This chain uses TRBV19 with TRBJ1-2, with 7 nucleotides matching TRBD1. Losses at the gene ends were 8 bases for V and 4 bases for J; bases not matched to a gene: 7. The germline V gene has CDR1 LNHDA and CDR2 SQIVND (reference sequence). This CDR3 comprises 13 residues. CDR3 in DNA: TGTGCCAGTGGCGGGGACAGATTCTATGGCTACACCTTC. Translated: CASGGDRFYGYTF.